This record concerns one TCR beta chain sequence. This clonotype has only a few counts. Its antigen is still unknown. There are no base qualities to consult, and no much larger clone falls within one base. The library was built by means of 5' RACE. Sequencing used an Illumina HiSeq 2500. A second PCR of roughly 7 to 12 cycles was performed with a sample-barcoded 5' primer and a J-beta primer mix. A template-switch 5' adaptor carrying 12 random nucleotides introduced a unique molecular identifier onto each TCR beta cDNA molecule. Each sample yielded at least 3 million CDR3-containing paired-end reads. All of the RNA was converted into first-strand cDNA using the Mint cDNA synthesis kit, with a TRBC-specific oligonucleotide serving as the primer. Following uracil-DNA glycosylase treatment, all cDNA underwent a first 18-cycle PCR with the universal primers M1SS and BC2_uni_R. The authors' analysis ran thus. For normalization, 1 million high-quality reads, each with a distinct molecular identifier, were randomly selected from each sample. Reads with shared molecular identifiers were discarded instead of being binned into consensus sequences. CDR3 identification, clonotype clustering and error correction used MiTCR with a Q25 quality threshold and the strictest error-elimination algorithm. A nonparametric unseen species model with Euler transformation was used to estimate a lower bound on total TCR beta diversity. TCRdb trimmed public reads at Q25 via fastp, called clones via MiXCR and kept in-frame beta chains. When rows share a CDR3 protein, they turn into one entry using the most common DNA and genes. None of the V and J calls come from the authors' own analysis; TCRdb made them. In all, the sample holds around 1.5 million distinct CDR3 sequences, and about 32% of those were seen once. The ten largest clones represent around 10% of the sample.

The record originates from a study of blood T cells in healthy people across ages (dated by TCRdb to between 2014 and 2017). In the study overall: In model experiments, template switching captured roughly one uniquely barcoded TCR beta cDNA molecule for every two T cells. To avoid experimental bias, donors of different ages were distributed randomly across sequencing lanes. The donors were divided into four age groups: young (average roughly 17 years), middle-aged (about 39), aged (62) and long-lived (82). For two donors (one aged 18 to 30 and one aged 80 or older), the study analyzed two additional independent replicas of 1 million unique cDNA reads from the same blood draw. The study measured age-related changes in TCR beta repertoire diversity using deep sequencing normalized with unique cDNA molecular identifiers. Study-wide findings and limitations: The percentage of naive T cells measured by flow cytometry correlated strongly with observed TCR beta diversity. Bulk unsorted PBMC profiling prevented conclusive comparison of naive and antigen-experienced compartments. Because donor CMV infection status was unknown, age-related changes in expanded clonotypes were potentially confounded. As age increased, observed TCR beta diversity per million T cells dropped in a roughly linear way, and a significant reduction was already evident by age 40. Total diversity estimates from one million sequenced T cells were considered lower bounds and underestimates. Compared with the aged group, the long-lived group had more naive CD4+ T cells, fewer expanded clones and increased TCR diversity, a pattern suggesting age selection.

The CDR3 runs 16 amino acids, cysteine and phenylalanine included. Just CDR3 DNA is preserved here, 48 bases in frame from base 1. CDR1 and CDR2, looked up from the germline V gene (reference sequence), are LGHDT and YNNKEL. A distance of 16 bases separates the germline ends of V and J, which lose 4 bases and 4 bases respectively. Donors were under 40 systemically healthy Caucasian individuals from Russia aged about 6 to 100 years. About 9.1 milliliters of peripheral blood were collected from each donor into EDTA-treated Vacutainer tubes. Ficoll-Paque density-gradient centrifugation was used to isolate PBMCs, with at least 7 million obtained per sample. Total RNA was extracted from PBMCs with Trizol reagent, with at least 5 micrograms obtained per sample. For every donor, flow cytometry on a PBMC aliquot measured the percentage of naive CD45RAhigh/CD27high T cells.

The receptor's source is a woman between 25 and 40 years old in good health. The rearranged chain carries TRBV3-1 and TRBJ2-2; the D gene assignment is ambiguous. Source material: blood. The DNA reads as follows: TGTGCCAGCAGCCGGACCGGGTCGATTTCCACCGGGGAGCTGTTTTTT. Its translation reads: CASSRTGSISTGELFF.